Below are 10 T cell receptor beta chains sequenced from a single sample in a study of blood T cell repertoires in COVID-19. Clones were sequenced by immunoSEQ multiplex PCR, and TCRdb holds only the in-frame ones, with some missing. The sample consists of 240,000 or so clones, about 86% of them appearing once. The sequencing input was PBMCs or T cells enriched from blood (not recorded which). Source of these receptors: a middle-aged woman with acute COVID-19.

This sequence joins TRBV5-6 and TRBJ1-2; D is perhaps TRBD1 (6 bases). The CDR3 has 16 amino acids. V lost 0 bases, J lost 3 bases, and 15 bases lay in between. The V gene's germline CDR1 is SGHDT and CDR2 YYEEEE. CDR3 DNA: TGTGCCAGCAGCTTGGTCCCGGACAGAGGGGACTATGGCTACACCTTC. Encoded protein: CASSLVPDRGDYGYTF.

This chain links TRBV27 with TRBJ2-1; 13 bases line up with TRBD2. Germline CDR1 reads MNHEY; CDR2 reads SMNVEV (reference sequence). With 4 bases clipped from V and 6 bases from J, the junction kept 3 bases outside the gene matches. CDR3 size: 15 residues. The CDR3 sequence: CASSWTSGRSNEQFF. The CDR3 DNA is TGTGCCAGCAGTTGGACTAGCGGGAGAAGCAATGAGCAGTTCTTC.

This clone has only one observation. The chain recombines TRBV5-1 with TRBJ1-6; 9 nucleotides agree with TRBD1. The V segment lost 1 base and the J segment 3 bases; nucleotides outside the gene matches: 2. The CDR3 is 16 residues long. Germline CDR1 reads SGHRS; CDR2 reads YFSETQ. CDR3 residues: CASSLTGGLYNSPLHF. CDR3 nucleotides: TGCGCCAGCAGCTTGACAGGGGGCCTCTATAATTCACCCCTCCACTTT.

The gene calls are TRBV7-2 and TRBJ2-5; D remains ambiguous. CDR1 and CDR2 from the germline V gene are SGHTA and FQGNSA. This CDR3 is built from 14 residues. V was pared by 1 base and J by 0 bases, with 6 bases between. The CDR3 reads CASSLVSDQETQYF. The CDR3 nucleotides are TGTGCCAGCAGCTTAGTTTCAGACCAAGAGACCCAGTACTTC.

J is TRBJ2-7 and V is TRBV7-2; TRBD1 is a possible D gene (5 bases). Trimming removed 0 bases at V and 3 bases at J, with 9 bases between. Germline V gene sequence: CDR1 SGHTA, CDR2 FQGNSA. The CDR3 is 14 amino acids. The CDR3 sequence is CASSLAPQGYEQYF. The CDR3 DNA reads as TGTGCCAGCAGCTTAGCCCCCCAGGGCTACGAGCAGTACTTC. The full variable domain, with the rest looked up from reference TRBV7-2 and TRBJ2-7, is GAGVSQSPSNKVTEKGKDVELRCDPISGHTALYWYRQSLGQGLEFLIYFQGNSAPDKSGLPSDRFSAERTGGSVSTLTIQRTQQEDSAVYLCASSLAPQGYEQYFGPGTRLTVT.

The chain recombines TRBV29-1 with TRBJ1-1, with D perhaps TRBD1 (5 bases). V dropped 2 bases and J dropped 3 bases, with 13 bases sitting between them. Germline CDR1 SQVTM, CDR2 ANQGSEA. There are 14 residues in the CDR3. CDR3 coding DNA: TGCAGCGTTGAATTGGAAGGGGCTGACACTGAAGCTTTCTTT. Encoded protein: CSVELEGADTEAFF. Together with reference TRBV29-1 and TRBJ1-1, the CDR3 gives the full variable domain: SAVISQKPSRDICQRGTSLTIQCQVDSQVTMMFWYRQQPGQSLTLIATANQGSEATYESGFVIDKFPISRPNLTFSTLTVSNMSPEDSSIYLCSVELEGADTEAFFGQGTRLTVV.

V is TRBV6-5 and J is TRBJ2-7, with 12 bases lining up with TRBD2. Looked up from germline, CDR1 is MNHEY and CDR2 is SVGAGI. CDR3 size: 16 residues. J lost 4 bases, V lost 3 bases, and 7 bases had no gene match. CDR3 sequence reads: CASSYLAGGPGYEQYF. Here the CDR3 DNA reads TGTGCCAGCAGTTATCTAGCGGGAGGGCCTGGGTACGAGCAGTACTTC.

The rearrangement links TRBV2 to TRBJ2-5; D remains ambiguous. The CDR3 totals 12 residues. V lost 4 bases and J lost 5, with 8 bases in between. Germline assignment: CDR1 SNHLY and CDR2 FYNNEI. The CDR3 protein is CASSGFAETQYF. The CDR3 DNA reads TGTGCCAGCAGTGGATTCGCGGAGACCCAGTACTTC.

This clone was counted a single time. The chain uses TRBV7-2 and TRBJ2-5; D unresolved. Trimming stripped 1 base from V and 2 bases from J, with 11 bases between. Per germline, CDR1 SGHTA and CDR2 FQGNSA. The CDR3 is 15 residues long. In nucleotides, the CDR3 is TGTGCCAGCAGCTTAGTTGGAGCAGTACAAGAGACCCAGTACTTC. It codes for CASSLVGAVQETQYF.

The chain is built from TRBV7-9 and TRBJ1-1; 7 nucleotides align to TRBD1. The CDR3 runs to 15 residues. J gave up 0 bases and V 1 base, and 2 bases lay outside the gene matches. Per germline, CDR1 SEHNR and CDR2 FQNEAQ (reference sequence). CDR3 bases: TGTGCCAGCAGCTTAGGACAGGGTTTGAACACTGAAGCTTTCTTT. It specifies CASSLGQGLNTEAFF.